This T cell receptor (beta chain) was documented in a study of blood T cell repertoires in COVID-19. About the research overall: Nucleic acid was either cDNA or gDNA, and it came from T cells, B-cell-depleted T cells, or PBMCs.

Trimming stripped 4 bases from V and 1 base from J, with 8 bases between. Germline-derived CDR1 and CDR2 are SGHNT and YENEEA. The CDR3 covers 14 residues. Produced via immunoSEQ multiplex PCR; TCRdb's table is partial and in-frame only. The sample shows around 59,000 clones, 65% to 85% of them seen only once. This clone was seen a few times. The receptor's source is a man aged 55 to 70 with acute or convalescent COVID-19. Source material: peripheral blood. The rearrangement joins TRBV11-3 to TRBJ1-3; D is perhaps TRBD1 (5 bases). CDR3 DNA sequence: TGTGCCAGCAGCTCCGGGGGATCTGGAAACACCATATATTTT. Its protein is CASSSGGSGNTIYF. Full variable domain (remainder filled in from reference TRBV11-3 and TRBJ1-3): EAGVVQSPRYKIIEKKQPVAFWCNPISGHNTLYWYLQNLGQGPELLIRYENEEAVDDSQLPKDRFSAERLKGVDSTLKIQPAELGDSAVYLCASSSGGSGNTIYFGEGSWLTVV.